The 21 T cell receptor beta chains below come from one sample, sequenced in a study of human T cells and chemical hapten exposure. Via MiXCR, TCRdb re-called the RACE reads, giving one row per CDR3 protein. The sample records 240,000 or so distinct CDR3 sequences, 7% to 10% being singletons. The time point: pre-sensitization, week 0. Indicated treatment: therapeutic diphenylcyclopropenone sensitization with weekly scalp DPC. Sample: whole blood, taken in connection with sensitization to the hapten diphenylcyclopropenone (DPC). These receptors all come from a woman between 35 and 50 years old with alopecia areata. Some clones in this sample may be carry-over from other donors' samples.

This clonotype was counted ten times or more. The chain recombines TRBV29-1 with TRBJ1-2; unclear D gene. V lost 1 base, J lost 5 bases, and 11 bases lay in between. The germline V gene has CDR1 SQVTM and CDR2 ANQGSEA. This CDR3 is 13 amino acids long. The CDR3 region has the DNA TGCAGCGTTGAAGGGCGGCTCACTTATGGCTACACCTTC. Protein sequence: CSVEGRLTYGYTF.

The V gene is TRBV12-3 or TRBV12-4, the J gene TRBJ1-1, with D tentatively TRBD1 (6 bases). This CDR3 contains 15 residues. Deletions cut 3 bases from V and 1 base from J, with 12 bases between. The CDR3 bases are TGTGCCAGCAGTTTTCGTACAGGGTCGAACACTGAAGCTTTCTTT. Protein sequence: CASSFRTGSNTEAFF.

The rearrangement uses TRBV5-1 and TRBJ2-7, with D perhaps matching TRBD1 (5 bases). Trimming left V 0 bases short and J 0 bases short, with 10 bases between. This CDR3 contains 15 residues. Looked up from germline, CDR1 is SGHRS and CDR2 is YFSETQ. DNA for the CDR3: TGCGCCAGCAGCTTGGACGGACATAGCTCCTACGAGCAGTACTTC. Translating gives CASSLDGHSSYEQYF.

This chain connects TRBV20-1 to TRBJ2-1, with 7 positions matching TRBD2. The CDR3 totals 13 residues. V lost 6 bases and J lost 9; bases outside the gene matches: 11. CDR1 DFQATT and CDR2 SNEGSKA come from the germline V gene (reference sequence). The CDR3 loop is CSAPPWEGGEQFF. The CDR3 DNA reads TGCAGTGCCCCCCCCTGGGAGGGAGGTGAGCAGTTCTTC.

Only a few counts were recorded for this clonotype. The rearrangement uses TRBV27 and TRBJ2-1, with 9 bases fitting TRBD1. This CDR3 contains 14 residues. The V segment lost 8 bases and the J segment 4 bases; nucleotides outside the gene matches: 6. Germline V CDR1 and CDR2: MNHEY, SMNVEV (reference sequence). This chain's CDR3 is CASGGQGLYNEQFF. For the CDR3, the DNA is TGTGCCAGCGGCGGACAGGGGCTATACAATGAGCAGTTCTTC.

This sequence joins TRBV2 and TRBJ1-1; 8 bases agree with TRBD1. V shed 7 bases and J 3 bases; nucleotides not matched to a gene: 4. The V gene's germline CDR1 is SNHLY and CDR2 FYNNEI. The CDR3 covers 13 residues. The CDR3 here is CASTPDRDTEAFF. CDR3 DNA sequence: TGTGCCAGCACCCCGGACAGGGACACTGAAGCTTTCTTT.

The CDR3 is CSVEDYREGDTQYF. Written as DNA, the CDR3 is TGCAGCGTTGAAGATTACAGGGAGGGAGATACGCAGTATTTT. The chain is built from TRBV29-1 and TRBJ2-3; D might be TRBD2 (7 bases). This CDR3 is built from 14 residues. V lost 0 bases, J lost 5 bases, and 12 bases lay in between. The germline gives CDR1 SQVTM, CDR2 ANQGSEA.

The V call is TRBV14, the J call TRBJ2-5; TRBD2 matches 13 bases. Germline trimming cut 5 bases from V and 5 bases from J; bases unmatched to any gene: 8. Germline CDR1 reads SGHDN; CDR2 reads FVKESK. CDR3 length equals 16 residues. CDR3 sequence (DNA): TGTGCCAGCAGCGAAACTAGCGGGAGGGCCTGGGAGACCCAGTACTTC. It encodes CASSETSGRAWETQYF.

This clonotype has at least ten counts. The chain recombines TRBV11-1 with TRBJ2-2; 7 bases fit TRBD1. J lost 2 bases, V lost 9 bases, and 6 bases had no gene match. Germline-derived CDR1 and CDR2 are SGHAT and FQDESV (reference sequence). There are 14 residues in the CDR3. CDR3 region: CASNRGRNTGELFF. CDR3 nucleotide sequence: TGTGCCAGTAACAGGGGCCGAAACACCGGGGAGCTGTTTTTT.

A few counts support this clonotype. V usage is TRBV5-4 and J usage is TRBJ2-1, with a possible D match to TRBD1 (5 bases). CDR3 length: 13 amino acids. Between the trimmed V and J ends, which lost 2 bases and 5 bases, there was a span of 8 bases. Germline loops: CDR1 SGHNT, CDR2 YYREEE (reference sequence). The CDR3 spells CASSFKGNNEQFF. CDR3 nucleotide sequence: TGTGCCAGCAGCTTTAAGGGGAACAATGAGCAGTTCTTC. The full variable domain, completed using reference TRBV5-4 and TRBJ2-1, is ETGVTQSPTHLIKTRGQQVTLRCSSQSGHNTVSWYQQALGQGPQFIFQYYREEENGRGNFPPRFSGLQFPNYSSELNVNALELDDSALYLCASSFKGNNEQFFGPGTRLTVL.

This clonotype was counted between two and nine times. The V and J genes are TRBV7-2 and TRBJ2-5; D unclear. This CDR3 is 13 amino acids long. Trimming took 3 bases from V and 4 from J, leaving 9 bases between them. Germline CDR1 SGHTA, CDR2 FQGNSA. This chain's CDR3 is CASSLLRLETQYF. The CDR3 DNA is TGTGCCAGCAGCTTGCTTCGGTTAGAGACCCAGTACTTC.

This clonotype was observed a few times. The chain recombines TRBV7-9 with TRBJ2-2, with D perhaps TRBD1 (6 bases). Germline lookup yields CDR1 SEHNR and CDR2 FQNEAQ (reference sequence). Trimming cost V 3 bases and J 1 base, with 9 bases left between them. The CDR3 contains 15 residues. The chain's CDR3 is CASSLGAENTGELFF. CDR3 nucleotides: TGTGCCAGCAGCTTGGGGGCAGAGAACACCGGGGAGCTGTTTTTT.

This clonotype has at least ten counts. The CDR3 sequence: CASSFSGPPHTGELFF. CDR3 bases: TGTGCCAGCAGTTTTAGCGGGCCCCCCCACACCGGGGAGCTGTTTTTT. The chain recombines TRBV28 with TRBJ2-2; 7 bases are shared with TRBD2. After removal of 3 bases from V and 3 bases from J, the junction contained 7 bases not matched to a gene. CDR3 length: 16 amino acids. CDR1 is MDHEN, CDR2 SYDVKM, per germline.

This chain links TRBV9 with TRBJ2-1; D is unresolved. The length of the CDR3 is 13 residues. Trimming cost V 4 bases and J 6 bases, with 11 bases left between them. Germline assignment: CDR1 SGDLS and CDR2 YYNGEE. This chain's CDR3 is CASSPRLGNEQFF. DNA for the CDR3: TGTGCCAGCAGCCCCCGACTCGGCAATGAGCAGTTCTTC.

The V gene is TRBV15, the J gene TRBJ2-5, with D possibly matching TRBD2 (5 bases). The CDR3 totals 13 residues. CDR1 is LNHNV and CDR2 is YYDKDF in the germline V gene (reference sequence). V dropped 0 bases and J dropped 5 bases, with 7 bases sitting between them. CDR3 in DNA: TGTGCCACCAGCAGAGATCGAGGGGAGACCCAGTACTTC. This encodes CATSRDRGETQYF.

This clonotype was observed a handful of times. The chain uses TRBV28 and TRBJ1-3; no definite D call. The ends were cut back, 4 bases at V and 3 bases at J, with 10 bases in the middle. Per germline, CDR1 MDHEN and CDR2 SYDVKM. CDR3 size: 14 residues. The CDR3 here is CASSSGPSGNTIYF. The CDR3 DNA is TGTGCCAGCAGTTCAGGACCGAGTGGAAACACCATATATTTT.

J is TRBJ2-5 and V is TRBV2, with D maybe TRBD2 (6 bases). The germline gives CDR1 SNHLY, CDR2 FYNNEI. This CDR3 is 12 amino acids long. Trimming pared 6 bases from V and 10 bases from J, leaving 15 bases between. CDR3 loop: CASSYSPGSQYF. In DNA form, the CDR3 reads TGTGCCAGCAGCTACTCCCCCGGGAGCCAGTACTTC.

This chain joins TRBV15 and TRBJ2-3; D ambiguous. Trimming pared 1 base from V and 6 bases from J, leaving 8 bases between. Germline assignment: CDR1 LNHNV and CDR2 YYDKDF (reference sequence). The CDR3 consists of 13 residues. This CDR3 reads CATSRGPQDTQYF. The CDR3 region has the DNA TGTGCCACCAGCAGAGGACCTCAGGATACGCAGTATTTT.

The rearrangement joins TRBV20-1 to TRBJ1-5, with a tentative D call TRBD1 (6 bases). From germline, CDR1 is DFQATT and CDR2 SNEGSKA (reference sequence). V was shortened by 4 bases and J by 4 bases, with 8 bases between the two germline ends. There are 12 residues in the CDR3. The CDR3 region is CSATTGNQPQHF. Written as DNA, the CDR3 is TGCAGTGCTACGACAGGAAATCAGCCCCAGCATTTT.

The gene calls are TRBV7-2 and TRBJ1-1; perhaps TRBD1 as D (6 bases). The germline V gene encodes CDR1 SGHTA and CDR2 FQGNSA. There are 18 residues in the CDR3. The ends were cut back, 2 bases at V and 2 bases at J, with 21 bases in the middle. The chain's CDR3 is CASSLYGGVGGANTEAFF. CDR3 DNA: TGTGCCAGCAGCTTATACGGGGGAGTCGGGGGCGCCAACACTGAAGCTTTCTTT.

This chain uses TRBV2 with TRBJ2-7; the D gene is possibly TRBD2 (6 bases). Trimming pared 5 bases from V and 3 bases from J, leaving 8 bases between. The V gene's germline CDR1 is SNHLY and CDR2 FYNNEI. The length of the CDR3 is 12 residues. The CDR3 loop reads CASSKTSYEQYF. The CDR3 coding sequence is TGTGCCAGCAGTAAGACTAGCTACGAGCAGTACTTC.